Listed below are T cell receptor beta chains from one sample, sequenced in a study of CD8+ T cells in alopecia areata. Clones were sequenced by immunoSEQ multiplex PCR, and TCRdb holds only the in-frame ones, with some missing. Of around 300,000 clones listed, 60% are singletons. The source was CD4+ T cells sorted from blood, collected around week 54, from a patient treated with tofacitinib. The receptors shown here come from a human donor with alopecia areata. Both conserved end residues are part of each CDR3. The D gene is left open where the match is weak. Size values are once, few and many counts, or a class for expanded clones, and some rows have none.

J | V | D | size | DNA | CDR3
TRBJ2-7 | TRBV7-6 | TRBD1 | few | TGTGCCAGCAGCTTAGCCCAGGGGGCCCACGAGCAGTACTTC | CASSLAQGAHEQYF
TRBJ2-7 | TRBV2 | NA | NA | TGTGCCAGCACCGAAGAGGGGATCAGCGGACGCTCCTACGAGCAGTACTTC | CASTEEGISGRSYEQYF
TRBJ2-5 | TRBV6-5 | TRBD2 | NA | TGTGCCAGCAGGGGGAGGGGAAGGGAGACCCAGTACTTC | CASRGRGRETQYF
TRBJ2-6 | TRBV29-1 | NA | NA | TGCAGCGTTGGCAGGGCTGGGGCCAACGTCCTGACTTTC | CSVGRAGANVLTF
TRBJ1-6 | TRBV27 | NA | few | TGTGCCAGCACCCAGGGTTTTAATTCACCCCTCCACTTT | CASTQGFNSPLHF
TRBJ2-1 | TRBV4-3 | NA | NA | TGCGCCAGCAGCCAACGTGCCCTGGCAGACGGGGCACACAATGAGCAGTTCTTC | CASSQRALADGAHNEQFF
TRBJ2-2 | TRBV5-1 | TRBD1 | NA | TGCGCCAGCGCTCCCGCGGGACAGGGGAACACCGGGGAGCTGTTTTTT | CASAPAGQGNTGELFF
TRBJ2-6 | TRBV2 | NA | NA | TGTGCCAGCAGCCCCTTCAGGACTGGGGCCAACGTCCTGACTTTC | CASSPFRTGANVLTF
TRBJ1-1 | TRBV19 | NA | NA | TGTGCCAGTAGTCGAGGGGAACGTGAAGCTTTCTTT | CASSRGEREAFF
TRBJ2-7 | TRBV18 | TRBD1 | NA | TGTGCCAGCTCACCCGGGACAGGGGACTACGAGCAGTACTTC | CASSPGTGDYEQYF